This entry features one TCR beta chain sequence. Once RNA had been extracted, it was reverse transcribed into cDNA to act as the sequencing template. Data came from immunoSEQ multiplex PCR; TCRdb stores just in-frame clones and leaves some out. The sample lists fewer than 200,000 clones; about 60% were seen once. The length of the CDR3 is 15 residues. Germline V gene data show CDR1 as SGHRS and CDR2 as YFSETQ. V gave up 0 bases and J gave up 7 bases; unmatched junction bases: 9. These data come from a study of CD8+ T cells in alopecia areata. Across the study: It was oral tofacitinib, at 5 to 10 mg twice daily, that treated patients received. For treated patients, severity scores reflected the percentage of scalp area affected.

Stated treatment: oral pan-JAK inhibitor, 5-10 mg twice daily. Lesional scalp punch biopsies and peripheral blood were collected from alopecia areata patients. Sequences were derived from CD8+ T cells sorted from blood, sampled at week 24, from a patient treated with tofacitinib. The sequence was collected from a human donor with alopecia areata. The chain carries TRBV5-1 and TRBJ2-5; TRBD1 aligns across 7 bases. CDR3 DNA: TGCGCCAGCAGCTTGGAAGGGGGCGCCAAGCGGACCCAGTACTTC. This sequence encodes CASSLEGGAKRTQYF.